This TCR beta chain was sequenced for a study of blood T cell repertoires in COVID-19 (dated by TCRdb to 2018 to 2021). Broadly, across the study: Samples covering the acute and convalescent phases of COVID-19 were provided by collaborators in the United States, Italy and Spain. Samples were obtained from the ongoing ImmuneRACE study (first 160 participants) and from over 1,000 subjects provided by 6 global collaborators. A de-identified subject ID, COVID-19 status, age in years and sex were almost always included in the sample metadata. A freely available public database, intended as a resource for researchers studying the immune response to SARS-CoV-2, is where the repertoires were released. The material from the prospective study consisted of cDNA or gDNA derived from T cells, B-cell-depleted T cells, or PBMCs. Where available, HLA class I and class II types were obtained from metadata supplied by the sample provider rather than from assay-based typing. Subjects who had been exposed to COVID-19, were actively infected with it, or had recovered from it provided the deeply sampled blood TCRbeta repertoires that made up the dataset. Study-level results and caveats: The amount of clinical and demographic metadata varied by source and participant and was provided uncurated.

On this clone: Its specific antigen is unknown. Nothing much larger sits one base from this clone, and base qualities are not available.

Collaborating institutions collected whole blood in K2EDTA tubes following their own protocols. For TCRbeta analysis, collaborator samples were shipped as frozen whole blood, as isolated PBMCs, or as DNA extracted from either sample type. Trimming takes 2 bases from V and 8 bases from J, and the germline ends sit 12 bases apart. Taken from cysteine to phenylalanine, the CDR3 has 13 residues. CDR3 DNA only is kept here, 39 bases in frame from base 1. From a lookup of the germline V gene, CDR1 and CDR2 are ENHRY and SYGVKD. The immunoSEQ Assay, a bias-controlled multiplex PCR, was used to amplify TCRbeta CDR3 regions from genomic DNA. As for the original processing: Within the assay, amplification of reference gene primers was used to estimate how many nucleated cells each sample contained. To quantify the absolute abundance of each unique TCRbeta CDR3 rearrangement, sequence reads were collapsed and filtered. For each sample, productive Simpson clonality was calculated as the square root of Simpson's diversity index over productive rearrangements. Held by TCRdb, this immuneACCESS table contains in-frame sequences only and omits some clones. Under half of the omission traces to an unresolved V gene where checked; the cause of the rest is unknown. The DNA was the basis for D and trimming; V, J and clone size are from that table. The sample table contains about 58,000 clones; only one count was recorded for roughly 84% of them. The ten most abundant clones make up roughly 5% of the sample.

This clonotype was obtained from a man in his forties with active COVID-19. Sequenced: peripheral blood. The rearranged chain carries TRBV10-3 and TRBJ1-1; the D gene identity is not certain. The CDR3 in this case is CAISETELLEAFF. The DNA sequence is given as TGTGCCATCAGTGAGACTGAGCTTTTAGAAGCTTTCTTT.